The clone carrying this T cell receptor beta chain was recorded many times. Its antigen remains unknown. Sequenced by immunoSEQ multiplex PCR; TCRdb stores in-frame clones only, minus some. This repertoire holds some 23,000 clones, and none appear only once. These data originate in a study of T cells after posttransplantation cyclophosphamide. Overall study findings and caveats: Tissue-infiltrating T cells from skin or gut overlapped little with blood T cells.

Cyclophosphamide on days +3 and +4 followed busulfan-fludarabine conditioning and a marrow graft. The CDR3 spans 13 residues. The germline V gene has CDR1 SGHVS and CDR2 FNYEAQ. Trimming shortened V by 3 bases and J by 0 bases, and 5 bases separated the two germline ends. The sequence was collected from a young adult male patient who received an allogeneic stem cell transplant from a related donor, was CMV-positive, and had no GVHD. Some T cells may be graft donor cells. The sequenced sample was PBMCs, obtained after allogeneic stem cell transplant with posttransplant cyclophosphamide. The chain carries TRBV7-6 and TRBJ1-2, with no clear D. In DNA, the CDR3 is TGTGCCAGCAGCTTTAATCCTAACTATGGCTACACCTTC. This gives the protein CASSFNPNYGYTF. The full variable domain, with the rest looked up from reference TRBV7-6 and TRBJ1-2, is GAGVSQSPRYKVTKRGQDVALRCDPISGHVSLYWYRQALGQGPEFLTYFNYEAQQDKSGLPNDRFSAERPEGSISTLTIQRTEQRDSAMYRCASSFNPNYGYTFGSGTRLTVV.